A selection of T cell receptor beta chains follows, all from one sample in a study of a mutant IDH1 vaccine in newly diagnosed glioma. This table comes from immunoSEQ multiplex PCR, and its TCRdb copy is limited to in-frame clones, with some not included. The sample yields around 120,000 clones, around three quarters seen once. These TCRs' antigens remain unknown. The material was PBMCs, obtained from a glioma patient whose treatment included an IDH1 peptide vaccine. These TCRs come from a middle-aged man with glioma. The CDR3 runs from the conserved cysteine through the conserved F or W. The D gene is left open where the match is weak. Not all rows give a size; the values are once, few, many and, for expanded clones, a class.

d_gene	abundance	v_gene	j_gene	CDR3aa	CDR3nt
TRBD1	.	TRBV7-6	TRBJ2-7	CASSRGQGGEQYF	TGTGCCAGCAGCCGTGGACAGGGAGGAGAGCAGTACTTC
TRBD2	.	TRBV10-3	TRBJ2-3	CASLAGATDTQYF	TGTGCCTCCTTAGCGGGGGCCACAGATACGCAGTATTTT
.	.	TRBV6-6	TRBJ2-7	CASRIQGSSYEQYF	TGTGCCAGCAGGATACAGGGAAGCTCCTACGAGCAGTACTTC
.	once	TRBV7-2	TRBJ2-6	CASSLRGTGANVLTF	TGTGCCAGCAGCTTACGGGGAACTGGGGCCAACGTCCTGACTTTC
TRBD1	few	TRBV2	TRBJ1-2	CASSAMTGGVGYTF	TGTGCCAGCAGCGCCATGACAGGGGGCGTTGGCTACACCTTC
TRBD2	.	TRBV7-2	TRBJ2-1	CASGTRGYNEQFF	TGTGCCAGTGGGACTAGGGGCTACAATGAGCAGTTCTTC
.	.	TRBV10-1	TRBJ1-5	CASSESRGGGQPQHF	TGCGCCAGCAGTGAGTCAAGGGGGGGCGGTCAGCCCCAGCATTTT
.	.	TRBV19	TRBJ2-6	CASRGFTGANVLTF	TGTGCCAGTCGGGGTTTCACTGGGGCCAACGTCCTGACTTTC
.	.	TRBV7-2	TRBJ2-7	CASSFDSSGAEQYF	TGTGCCAGCAGCTTCGACTCCTCAGGGGCTGAGCAGTACTTC
.	.	TRBV5-1	TRBJ2-3	CASTPDTPDTQYF	TGCGCCAGCACCCCGGACACCCCAGATACGCAGTATTTT
.	.	TRBV6-5	TRBJ2-5	CASSYSGGDQETQYF	TGTGCCAGCAGTTACTCGGGCGGGGACCAAGAGACCCAGTACTTC
.	.	TRBV7-4	TRBJ2-7	CASSPIGAREMGYEQYF	TGTGCCAGCAGCCCCATAGGTGCAAGGGAAATGGGGTACGAGCAGTACTTC
.	.	TRBV6-1	TRBJ2-5	CASNLELETQYF	TGTGCCAGCAACCTCGAGTTAGAGACCCAGTACTTC
TRBD1	few	TRBV27	TRBJ1-6	CASSLIGQGTSPLHF	TGTGCCAGCAGTTTAATCGGACAGGGGACCTCACCCCTCCACTTT
.	.	TRBV5-1	TRBJ2-3	CASSLEPSGFPTDTQYF	TGCGCCAGCAGCTTGGAGCCCAGCGGGTTTCCCACAGATACGCAGTATTTT
.	once	TRBV7-3	TRBJ2-3	CASRPPISLRGSTDTQYF	TGTGCCAGCAGACCTCCAATAAGCCTACGGGGAAGCACAGATACGCAGTATTTT
.	.	TRBV25-1	TRBJ1-3	CASSEERTGNTIYF	TGTGCCAGCAGCGAAGAGAGGACTGGAAACACCATATATTTT
TRBD1	.	TRBV7-3	TRBJ2-2	CASSLAGGNTGELFF	TGTGCCAGCAGCTTAGCAGGGGGGAACACCGGGGAGCTGTTTTTT
.	.	TRBV5-6	TRBJ2-7	CASSSRGKSEQYF	TGTGCCAGCAGCTCCCGGGGGAAGAGCGAGCAGTACTTC
.	.	TRBV2	TRBJ2-3	CASSGTNTQYF	TGTGCCAGCAGTGGAACTAATACGCAGTATTTT
.	.	TRBV20-1	TRBJ1-1	CSARDSTEAFF	TGCAGTGCTAGGGACAGCACTGAAGCTTTCTTT
TRBD1	.	TRBV19	TRBJ1-2	CASTSRGRREGYTF	TGTGCCAGTACGTCCAGGGGGCGCCGGGAAGGCTACACCTTC
TRBD2	.	TRBV13	TRBJ2-1	CASSLGREGLSPYNEQFF	TGTGCCAGCAGCTTAGGGCGGGAGGGCCTCTCCCCCTACAATGAGCAGTTCTTC
TRBD1	.	TRBV7-2	TRBJ2-2	CASSLGQGANTGELFF	TGTGCCAGCAGCTTAGGACAGGGGGCGAACACCGGGGAGCTGTTTTTT
TRBD1	once	TRBV7-9	TRBJ2-4	CASSDRGQAKNIQYF	TGTGCCAGCAGTGACAGGGGACAAGCCAAAAACATTCAGTACTTC
TRBD2	.	TRBV19	TRBJ2-1	CASSIGTSGSNDYNGEFF	TGTGCCAGTAGTATTGGGACTAGCGGGAGCAACGACTACAATGGGGAGTTCTTC
.	.	TRBV5-1	TRBJ2-5	CASTLGGEETQYF	TGCGCCAGCACCCTGGGGGGTGAGGAGACCCAGTACTTC
TRBD1	.	TRBV15	TRBJ2-4	CATSRGGQGKNIQYF	TGTGCCACCAGCAGAGGGGGACAGGGAAAAAACATTCAGTACTTC
.	.	TRBV2	TRBJ2-7	CASSEYSYEQYF	TGTGCCAGCAGTGAATACAGCTACGAGCAGTACTTC
.	many	TRBV27	TRBJ1-1	CASSLSSGFEAFF	TGTGCCAGCAGTTTATCATCAGGGTTTGAAGCTTTCTTT
.	many	TRBV18	TRBJ1-1	CASSPVPNTEAFF	TGTGCCAGCTCACCAGTCCCGAACACTGAAGCTTTCTTT
.	.	TRBV15	TRBJ2-1	CATSRHYNEQFF	TGTGCCACCAGCAGACACTACAATGAGCAGTTCTTC
TRBD2	.	TRBV19	TRBJ2-2	CASRNPSGAVVTGELFF	TGTGCCAGTAGGAACCCTAGCGGGGCTGTCGTGACCGGGGAGCTGTTTTTT
TRBD2	.	TRBV29-1	TRBJ2-5	CSVVGGDLRTQYF	TGCAGCGTTGTGGGAGGGGACTTAAGGACCCAGTACTTC
.	.	TRBV1	TRBJ1-4	CTSSQDLTAQGEKLFF	TGCACCAGCAGCCAAGATTTAACGGCTCAGGGGGAAAAACTGTTTTTT
.	.	TRBV18	TRBJ1-4	CASAPPGATATNEKLFF	TGTGCCAGCGCCCCCCCCGGGGCCACAGCAACTAATGAAAAACTGTTTTTT
.	.	TRBV29-1	TRBJ2-7	CSVEDGKGPSYEQYF	TGCAGCGTTGAAGATGGTAAGGGGCCCTCCTACGAGCAGTACTTC
TRBD2	.	TRBV10-3	TRBJ2-1	CAISESRLAEFSEQFF	TGTGCCATCAGTGAGTCGCGACTAGCGGAGTTTAGTGAGCAGTTCTTC
.	.	TRBV4-1	TRBJ2-3	CASSLQIPTDTQYF	TGCGCCAGCAGCCTACAAATCCCCACAGATACGCAGTATTTT
TRBD2	.	TRBV5-1	TRBJ2-5	CASSLGLAGETQYF	TGCGCCAGCAGCTTGGGACTAGCGGGAGAGACCCAGTACTTC
.	.	TRBV4-3	TRBJ2-1	CASSHPERNEQFF	TGCGCCAGCAGCCATCCGGAGCGGAATGAGCAGTTCTTC
TRBD1	.	TRBV2	TRBJ1-5	CASGDGQGDSNQPQHF	TGTGCCAGCGGGGACGGACAGGGCGATAGCAATCAGCCCCAGCATTTT
.	.	TRBV18	TRBJ2-2	CASSSKQGYGELFF	TGTGCCAGCTCATCAAAGCAGGGTTACGGGGAGCTGTTTTTT
TRBD2	.	TRBV5-5	TRBJ2-3	CASSPGGLAGTDTQYF	TGTGCCAGCAGCCCGGGGGGACTAGCGGGTACAGATACGCAGTATTTT
TRBD2	.	TRBV5-6	TRBJ2-3	CASSWPPSGGGTDTQYF	TGTGCCAGCAGCTGGCCTCCGAGCGGGGGGGGCACAGATACGCAGTATTTT
TRBD2	.	TRBV7-2	TRBJ2-7	CASSHSGIDYEQYF	TGTGCCAGCAGTCACAGCGGGATAGACTACGAGCAGTACTTC
TRBD2	.	TRBV4-2	TRBJ2-5	CASSQGTSGETQYF	TGTGCCAGCAGCCAAGGGACTAGCGGCGAGACCCAGTACTTC
TRBD1	.	TRBV7-2	TRBJ2-7	CASSLDRTGAYEQYF	TGTGCCAGCAGCTTAGATAGGACAGGGGCCTACGAGCAGTACTTC
.	.	TRBV11-1	TRBJ2-3	CASSPPHGGGLLYADTQYF	TGTGCCAGCAGCCCCCCTCATGGGGGGGGCCTCTTATACGCAGATACGCAGTATTTT
TRBD1	.	TRBV19	TRBJ1-5	CASSLDRDPNQPQHF	TGTGCCAGTAGCTTGGACAGGGACCCCAATCAGCCCCAGCATTTT
.	.	TRBV7-8	TRBJ1-1	CASRDMNTEAFF	TGTGCCAGCCGAGACATGAACACTGAAGCTTTCTTT
.	.	TRBV5-4	TRBJ2-3	CASSLRRTDTQYF	TGTGCCAGCAGCCTCCGGAGGACAGATACGCAGTATTTT
TRBD1	.	TRBV7-2	TRBJ1-2	CASSQGAQGYTF	TGTGCCAGCAGCCAGGGGGCGCAAGGCTACACCTTC
.	.	TRBV27	TRBJ2-7	CASRTRLSDGEQYF	TGTGCCAGCAGGACGCGCCTCTCCGACGGGGAGCAGTACTTC
TRBD1	.	TRBV6-1	TRBJ1-6	CATSGTGGNSPLHF	TGTGCCACCTCCGGGACAGGGGGAAATTCACCCCTCCACTTT
.	.	TRBV7-9	TRBJ1-2	CASSLESYGYTF	TGTGCCAGCAGCTTAGAGAGCTATGGCTACACCTTC
.	.	TRBV5-1	TRBJ2-2	CASSLPITPANTGELFF	TGCGCCAGCAGCTTGCCGATTACCCCCGCGAACACCGGGGAGCTGTTTTTT
.	few	TRBV18	TRBJ1-1	CASSPRETEAFF	TGTGCCAGCTCACCGAGGGAAACAGAAGCTTTCTTT
TRBD1	.	TRBV7-2	TRBJ1-2	CASSVGGQGLSGYTF	TGTGCCAGCAGCGTGGGGGGACAGGGGTTGTCTGGCTACACCTTC